This section outlines one TCR beta chain sequence together with its context. Libraries were prepared by immunoSEQ multiplex PCR; TCRdb keeps only in-frame clonotypes and omits some of them. The repertoire holds around 190,000 clones, with almost 90% as singletons. The sample comes from a study of control samples from healthy donors and cancer patients. The V gene lost 3 bases and the J gene lost 0 bases, with 3 bases spanning the gap. The CDR3 contains 12 residues. The germline V gene encodes CDR1 GTSNPN and CDR2 SVGIG (reference sequence). The V gene is TRBV30, the J gene TRBJ1-3; D is undetermined. The receptor's source is a woman in her 50s in good health. Sequenced material: blood. Written as DNA, the CDR3 is TGTGCCTGGAGAAGCTCTGGAAACACCATATATTTT. It specifies CAWRSSGNTIYF. The full variable domain, completed using reference TRBV30 and TRBJ1-3, is SQTIHQWPATLVQPVGSPLSLECTVEGTSNPNLYWYRQAAGRGLQLLFYSVGIGQISSEVPQNLSASRPQDRQFILSSKKLLLSDSGFYLCAWRSSGNTIYFGEGSWLTVV.